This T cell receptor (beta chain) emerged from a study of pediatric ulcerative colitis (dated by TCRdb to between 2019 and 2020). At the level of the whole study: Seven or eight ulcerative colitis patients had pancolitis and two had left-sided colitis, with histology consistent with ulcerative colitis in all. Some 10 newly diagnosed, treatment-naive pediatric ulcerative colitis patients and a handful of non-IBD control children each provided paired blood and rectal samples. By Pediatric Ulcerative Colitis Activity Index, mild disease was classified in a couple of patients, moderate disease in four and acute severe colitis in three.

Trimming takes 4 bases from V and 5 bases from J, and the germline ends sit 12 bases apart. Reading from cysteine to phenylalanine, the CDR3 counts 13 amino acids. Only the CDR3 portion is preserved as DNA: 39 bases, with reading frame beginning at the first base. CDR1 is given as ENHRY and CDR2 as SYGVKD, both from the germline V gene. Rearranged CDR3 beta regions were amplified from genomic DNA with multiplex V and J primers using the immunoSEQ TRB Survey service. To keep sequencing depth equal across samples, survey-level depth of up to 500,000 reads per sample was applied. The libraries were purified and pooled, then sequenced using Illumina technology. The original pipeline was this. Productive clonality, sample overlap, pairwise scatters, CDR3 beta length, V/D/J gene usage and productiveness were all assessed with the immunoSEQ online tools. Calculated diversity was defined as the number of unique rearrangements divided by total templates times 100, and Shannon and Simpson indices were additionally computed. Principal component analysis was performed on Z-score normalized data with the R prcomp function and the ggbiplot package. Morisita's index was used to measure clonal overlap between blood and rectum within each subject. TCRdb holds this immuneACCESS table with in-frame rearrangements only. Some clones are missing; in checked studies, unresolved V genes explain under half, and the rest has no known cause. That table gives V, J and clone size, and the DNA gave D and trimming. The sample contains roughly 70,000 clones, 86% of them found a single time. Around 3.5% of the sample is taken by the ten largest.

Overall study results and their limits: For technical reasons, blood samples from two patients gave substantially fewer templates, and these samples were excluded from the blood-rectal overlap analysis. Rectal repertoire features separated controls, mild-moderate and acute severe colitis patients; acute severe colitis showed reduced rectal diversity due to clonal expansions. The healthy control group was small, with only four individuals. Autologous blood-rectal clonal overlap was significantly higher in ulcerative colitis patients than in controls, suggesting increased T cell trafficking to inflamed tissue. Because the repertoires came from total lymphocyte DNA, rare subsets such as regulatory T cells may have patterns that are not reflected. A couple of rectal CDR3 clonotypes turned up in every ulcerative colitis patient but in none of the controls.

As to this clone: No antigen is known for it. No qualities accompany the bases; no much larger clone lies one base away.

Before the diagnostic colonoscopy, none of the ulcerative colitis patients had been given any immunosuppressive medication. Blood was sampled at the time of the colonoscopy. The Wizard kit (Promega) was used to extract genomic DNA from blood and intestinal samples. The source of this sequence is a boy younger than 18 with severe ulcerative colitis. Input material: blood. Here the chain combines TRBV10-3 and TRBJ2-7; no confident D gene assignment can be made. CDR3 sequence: CAISVTASHEQYF. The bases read TGTGCCATCAGTGTCACAGCCTCGCACGAGCAGTACTTC.